The 19 T cell receptor beta chains below come from one sample, sequenced in a study of T cell changes during pregnancy in multiple sclerosis (dated by TCRdb to between 2018 and 2020). Receptor amplification or capture employed the immunoSEQ multiplex PCR assay. The table was pulled from immuneACCESS by TCRdb, which kept in-frame rearrangements only. Such tables lose some clones; where checked, under half of the loss comes from unresolved V genes, and the rest has no known cause. This sample comprises around 41,000 clones, 75% to 95% of them detected only once. Clones ranked in the top ten supply around 0.35% of the sample. The specimen comprised CD4+ T cells from peripheral blood mononuclear cells, sampled in the third trimester of pregnancy. The receptors were gathered from a female donor in good health, enrolled as a control in a pregnancy study.

The V call is TRBV15, the J call TRBJ2-7; D is perhaps TRBD2 (7 bases). V was clipped by 1 base and J by 6 bases, with 10 bases between them. The CDR3 consists of 13 residues. Per germline, CDR1 LNHNV and CDR2 YYDKDF (reference sequence). CDR3 in amino acids: CATSRGGGGEQYF. The DNA for the CDR3 is TGTGCCACCAGCAGAGGAGGGGGGGGCGAGCAGTACTTC.

This chain connects TRBV11-2 to TRBJ1-4; D is undetermined. V was pared by 3 bases and J by 7 bases, with 15 bases between. CDR1 and CDR2 (germline): SGHAT, FQNNGV. The CDR3 runs 15 residues. In nucleotides, the CDR3 is TGTGCCAGCAGCTTTGGCTCCATCCTTGGTGAAAAACTGTTTTTT. Encoded protein: CASSFGSILGEKLFF.

This clone has just one count. V usage is TRBV28 and J usage is TRBJ1-2; the D gene is possibly TRBD1 (5 bases). The CDR3 has 17 residues. Trimming shortened V by 6 bases and J by 7 bases, and 27 bases separated the two germline ends. Germline V CDR1 and CDR2: MDHEN, SYDVKM. CDR3 in DNA: TGTGCCAGCAGCTCGACGGGCAGGGTTGATACCTCGGGTGGCTACACCTTC. Protein: CASSSTGRVDTSGGYTF.

This chain joins TRBV5-1 and TRBJ2-2, with unresolved D. V dropped 1 base and J dropped 3 bases, with 10 bases sitting between them. The CDR3 has 15 residues. Germline V gives CDR1 SGHRS, CDR2 YFSETQ. The CDR3 DNA reads as TGCGCCAGCAGCTTGCTAGGAGAAGACACCGGGGAGCTGTTTTTT. Its translation is CASSLLGEDTGELFF.

The rearrangement uses TRBV4-1 and TRBJ1-1; D might be TRBD1 (5 bases). The CDR3 has 15 amino acids. Germline V gives CDR1 MGHRA, CDR2 YSYEKL. V dropped 1 base and J dropped 6 bases, with 15 bases sitting between them. Here the CDR3 DNA reads TGCGCCAGCAGCCAAGGGTCCGCGGGGGAGGCTGAAGCTTTCTTT. Its protein is CASSQGSAGEAEAFF.

The rearrangement joins TRBV6-1 to TRBJ2-7; 10 bases agree with TRBD2. Germline trimming cut 7 bases from V and 2 bases from J; bases unmatched to any gene: 5. Per germline, CDR1 MNHNS and CDR2 SASEGT. CDR3 length: 14 amino acids. CDR3 sequence: CASKASGGPYEQYF. In DNA, the CDR3 is TGTGCCAGCAAAGCTAGCGGGGGACCCTACGAGCAGTACTTC.

This chain joins TRBV6-1 and TRBJ2-2; 9 nucleotides match TRBD2. CDR3 length equals 15 residues. In germline, CDR1 is MNHNS, CDR2 SASEGT. Trimming cost V 4 bases and J 5 bases; bases outside gene matches: 5. CDR3 in amino acids: CASSVRLAETGELFF. CDR3 in DNA: TGTGCCAGCAGTGTAAGACTAGCGGAAACCGGGGAGCTGTTTTTT.

The V and J genes are TRBV7-2 and TRBJ2-1; 9 bases match TRBD2. Per the germline V gene, CDR1 is SGHTA and CDR2 is FQGNSA. V was pared by 1 base and J by 5 bases, with 3 bases of the junction left unmatched. The CDR3 is made up of 15 amino acids. The CDR3 nucleotides are TGTGCCAGCAGCTTAGGGACTAGCGTCAACAATGAGCAGTTCTTC. Translating gives CASSLGTSVNNEQFF.

This rearrangement joins TRBV11-3 to TRBJ2-3; 12 positions agree with TRBD2. V shed 4 bases and J 3 bases; nucleotides not matched to a gene: 8. The CDR3 is made up of 17 amino acids. The germline gives CDR1 SGHNT, CDR2 YENEEA. The CDR3 sequence: CASSSGLAGTLTDTQYF. For the CDR3, the DNA is TGTGCCAGCAGCTCAGGACTAGCGGGGACACTTACAGATACGCAGTATTTT.

This clone was seen a few times. The chain has TRBV10-3 and TRBJ2-1; 8 bases agree with TRBD1. Germline V CDR1 and CDR2: ENHRY, SYGVKD. The CDR3 length is 19 residues. The J segment lost 0 bases and the V segment lost 9 bases, leaving 19 bases of the junction unmatched. This CDR3 reads CAMTSAPWTGLYSYNEQFF. CDR3 in DNA: TGTGCCATGACGTCGGCACCCTGGACAGGGCTTTACTCCTACAATGAGCAGTTCTTC.

V gene TRBV27 combines with J gene TRBJ1-4; TRBD1 matches 7 bases. The germline V gene encodes CDR1 MNHEY and CDR2 SMNVEV (reference sequence). V trimming: 6 bases; J trimming: 10 bases; junction bases outside the gene matches: 14. The CDR3 consists of 15 residues. DNA of the CDR3: TGTGCCAGCAGCTTGACAGGGTTGTCGAGGGGAAAACTGTTTTTT. Its translation is CASSLTGLSRGKLFF.

The chain joins TRBV18 to TRBJ2-5; no reliable D call. CDR1 and CDR2 (germline): KGHSH, LQKENI. V was clipped by 3 bases and J by 2 bases, with 7 bases between them. This CDR3 spans 13 amino acids. In DNA, the CDR3 is TGTGCCAGCTCACCTAATTCTCAAGAGACCCAGTACTTC. Its translation: CASSPNSQETQYF. The variable domain in full, completed from reference TRBV18 and TRBJ2-5, reads NAGVMQNPRHLVRRRGQEARLRCSPMKGHSHVYWYRQLPEEGLKFMVYLQKENIIDESGMPKERFSAEFPKEGPSILRIQQVVRGDSAAYFCASSPNSQETQYFGPGTRLLVL.

The chain recombines TRBV28 with TRBJ2-3; a possible D gene is TRBD2 (6 bases). Germline V gene sequence: CDR1 MDHEN, CDR2 SYDVKM. Trimming took 8 bases from V and 2 from J, leaving 17 bases between them. The CDR3 loop spans 15 amino acids. CDR3 in DNA: TGTGCCAGCGGATTCGACGCGGGGAACACAGATACGCAGTATTTT. The encoded protein is CASGFDAGNTDTQYF.

This clone was found once. The chain joins TRBV10-1 to TRBJ2-3, with D possibly being TRBD2 (6 bases). This CDR3 has 14 amino acids. Deletions cut 3 bases from V and 6 bases from J, with 13 bases between. Germline V lookup: CDR1 WNHNN, CDR2 SYGVQD (reference sequence). In DNA form, the CDR3 reads TGCGCCAGCAGTGACCGCGGGGCCGGGGATACGCAGTATTTT. Amino acids: CASSDRGAGDTQYF.

The chain has TRBV6-5 and TRBJ2-6, with D maybe TRBD2 (5 bases). The V and J ends lost 3 bases and 0 bases respectively, with 9 bases between them. The CDR3 spans 16 residues. CDR1 MNHEY and CDR2 SVGAGI come from the germline V gene. The CDR3 DNA sequence: TGTGCCAGCAGTTATTTGGGGAGCTCTGGGGCCAACGTCCTGACTTTC. It specifies CASSYLGSSGANVLTF.

This clone occurred once. The J gene is TRBJ1-1, the V gene TRBV30; D is uncertain. The CDR3 totals 13 residues. Trimming left V 0 bases short and J 3 bases short, with 8 bases between. Per the germline V gene, CDR1 is GTSNPN and CDR2 is SVGIG (reference sequence). In DNA form, the CDR3 reads TGTGCCTGGAGTGTACGGGTTGACACTGAAGCTTTCTTT. Translation: CAWSVRVDTEAFF.

This clone was counted a single time. V gene TRBV18 combines with J gene TRBJ1-3; 7 positions agree with TRBD1. The V gene's germline CDR1 is KGHSH and CDR2 LQKENI. V lost 3 bases to trimming and J lost 1 base; unmatched junction nucleotides: 3. The CDR3 extends over 15 amino acids. The CDR3 loop is CASSPGTASGNTIYF. CDR3 nucleotide sequence: TGTGCCAGCTCACCCGGGACAGCTTCTGGAAACACCATATATTTT.

The J gene is TRBJ1-4, the V gene TRBV6-5; 8 bases match TRBD1. CDR3 length: 14 amino acids. V lost 5 bases, J lost 4 bases, and 3 bases stayed unmatched. Germline loops: CDR1 MNHEY, CDR2 SVGAGI. The CDR3 DNA reads TGTGCCAGCAGTGCAGGGGGCTTTAATGAAAAACTGTTTTTT. Encoded protein: CASSAGGFNEKLFF.

The V and J genes are TRBV5-1 and TRBJ2-3; D is possibly TRBD2 (6 bases). The germline V gene encodes CDR1 SGHRS and CDR2 YFSETQ. The CDR3 contains 15 residues. Trimming stripped 2 bases from V and 3 bases from J, with 13 bases between. This CDR3 is CASSLRGVRTDTQYF. The CDR3 DNA sequence: TGCGCCAGCAGCTTACGCGGGGTGAGAACAGATACGCAGTATTTT.